The entry below describes one T cell receptor (beta chain). The table came from immunoSEQ multiplex PCR; TCRdb's copy has only in-frame clones and leaves some out. The sample comprises over 250,000 clones, roughly 80% of which are singletons, and over 4% rests with the top ten. The study recruited people aged about 18 to 95 years across around 24 US areas. The study recruited exposed participants who had met a COVID-19 case within 2 weeks before entry. The data derive from a study of blood T cell repertoires in COVID-19. Study details: The United States, Italy and Spain provided the acute and convalescent COVID-19 samples. The analysed material was cDNA or gDNA that came from T cells, B-cell-depleted T cells, or PBMCs.

Germline CDR1 reads SNHLY; CDR2 reads FYNNEI. V dropped 9 bases and J dropped 8; count of bases not matched to a gene: 8. This CDR3 has 14 residues. The chain employs TRBV2 and TRBJ1-4; 11 nucleotides match TRBD1. The TCR comes from a man aged 35 to 55 who had been exposed to COVID-19. Sequenced sample: PBMCs or T cells enriched from blood (not recorded which). CDR3 bases: TGTGCCAGTTGGCATGGGACAGGGGGAGAAAAACTGTTTTTT. It encodes CASWHGTGGEKLFF.